Listed here are 8 T cell receptor beta chains from one sample, sequenced in a study of blood T cell repertoires in COVID-19. Method: immunoSEQ multiplex PCR; TCRdb's copy keeps in-frame clones and lacks some. The table lists around 150,000 clones, 84% of them singletons. The sequenced sample consisted of peripheral blood. The receptors were sampled from a man between 65 and 80 years old with acute or convalescent COVID-19.

The genes are TRBV10-1 and TRBJ2-5; D unresolved. The germline V and J ends were trimmed by 3 bases and 5 bases, with 7 bases remaining between them. Germline loops: CDR1 WNHNN, CDR2 SYGVQD (reference sequence). CDR3 size: 12 residues. CDR3: CASSDGRETQYF. CDR3 sequence (DNA): TGCGCCAGCAGTGATGGCCGTGAGACCCAGTACTTC.

The chain employs TRBV20-1 and TRBJ2-1; 10 nucleotides align to TRBD2. Germline assignment: CDR1 DFQATT and CDR2 SNEGSKA (reference sequence). Unmatched junction bases numbered 5, after V lost 3 bases and J lost 6 bases. This CDR3 comprises 14 residues. CDR3 sequence reads: CSASWASGGNEQFF. CDR3 nucleotides: TGCAGTGCTAGTTGGGCTAGCGGGGGCAATGAGCAGTTCTTC.

The chain carries TRBV18 and TRBJ2-1; TRBD2 might be the D (6 bases). CDR3 size: 18 residues. Trimming shortened V by 1 base and J by 6 bases, and 22 bases separated the two germline ends. The V gene's germline CDR1 is KGHSH and CDR2 LQKENI. In DNA form, the CDR3 reads TGTGCCAGCTCACCACAGATGTTGGGAGGAGGTTACGGCAATGAGCAGTTCTTC. Translated, it gives CASSPQMLGGGYGNEQFF.

The rearrangement links TRBV5-4 to TRBJ2-7, with D perhaps TRBD2 (6 bases). Germline CDR1 and CDR2: SGHNT and YYREEE (reference sequence). Trimming shortened V by 4 bases and J by 0 bases, and 20 bases separated the two germline ends. The CDR3 runs 17 residues. Here the CDR3 DNA reads TGTGCCAGCAGCCTTGGCGGGCCTGCGGGGAGCTCCTACGAGCAGTACTTC. This translates into CASSLGGPAGSSYEQYF.

The genes are TRBV28 and TRBJ1-2, with TRBD1 matching over 9 bases. Losses at the gene ends were 5 bases for V and 9 bases for J; bases not matched to a gene: 7. This CDR3 region has 13 residues. Germline CDR1 reads MDHEN; CDR2 reads SYDVKM. CDR3 coding DNA: TGTGCCAGCAGTGGGGACAGGGCCAATCGCTACACCTTC. It yields the protein CASSGDRANRYTF.

V is TRBV5-6 and J is TRBJ1-3, with D possibly being TRBD1 (5 bases). With 1 base removed from V and 2 bases from J, the gap between germline ends came to 16 bases. The CDR3 extends over 17 amino acids. CDR1 and CDR2 (germline): SGHDT, YYEEEE. The CDR3 region is CASSLMGIRGTGNTIYF. The DNA of the CDR3 is TGTGCCAGCAGCTTGATGGGGATCCGGGGGACTGGAAACACCATATATTTT.

The chain couples TRBV15 to TRBJ1-1, with no clear D. The CDR3 contains 16 residues. The ends were cut back, 0 bases at V and 4 bases at J, with 15 bases in the middle. Germline lookup yields CDR1 LNHNV and CDR2 YYDKDF (reference sequence). CDR3 region: CATSRDLSGLSTEAFF. The CDR3 region has the DNA TGTGCCACCAGCAGAGATCTCAGCGGCCTCAGCACTGAAGCTTTCTTT. The whole variable domain, filled in from reference TRBV15 and TRBJ1-1, reads DAMVIQNPRYQVTQFGKPVTLSCSQTLNHNVMYWYQQKSSQAPKLLFHYYDKDFNNEADTPDNFQSRRPNTSFCFLDIRSPGLGDTAMYLCATSRDLSGLSTEAFFGQGTRLTVV.

The chain has TRBV6-2 or TRBV6-3 and TRBJ1-1; 8 bases match TRBD1. The CDR3 loop spans 13 amino acids. J was trimmed by 3 bases and V by 5 bases; bases with no gene match: 2. Germline-derived CDR1 and CDR2 are MNHEY and SVGEGT. In nucleotides, the CDR3 is TGTGCCAGCAGTCTACAGGGGGACACTGAAGCTTTCTTT. It codes for CASSLQGDTEAFF.